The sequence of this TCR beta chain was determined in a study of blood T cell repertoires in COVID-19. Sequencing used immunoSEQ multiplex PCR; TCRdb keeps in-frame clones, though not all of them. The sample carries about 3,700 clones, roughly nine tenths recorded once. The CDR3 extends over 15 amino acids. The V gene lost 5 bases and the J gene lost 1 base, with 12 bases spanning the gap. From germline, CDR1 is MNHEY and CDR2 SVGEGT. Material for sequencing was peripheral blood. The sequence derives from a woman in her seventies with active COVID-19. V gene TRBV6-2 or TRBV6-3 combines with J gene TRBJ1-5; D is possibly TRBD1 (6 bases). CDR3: CASSRAGASNQPQHF. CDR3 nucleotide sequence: TGTGCCAGCAGTCGCGCGGGGGCCAGCAATCAGCCCCAGCATTTT.